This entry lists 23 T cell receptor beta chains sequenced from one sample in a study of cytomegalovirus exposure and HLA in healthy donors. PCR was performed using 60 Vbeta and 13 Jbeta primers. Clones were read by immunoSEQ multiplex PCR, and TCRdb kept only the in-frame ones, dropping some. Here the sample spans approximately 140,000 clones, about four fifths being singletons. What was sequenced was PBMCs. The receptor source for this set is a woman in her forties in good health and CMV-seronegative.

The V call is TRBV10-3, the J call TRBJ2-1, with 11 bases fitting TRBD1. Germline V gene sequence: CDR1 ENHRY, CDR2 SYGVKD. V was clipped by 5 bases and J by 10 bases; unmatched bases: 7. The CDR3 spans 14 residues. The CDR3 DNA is TGTGCCATCAGTCCGAGGACAGGGGGCGAGGAGCAGTTCTTC. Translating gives CAISPRTGGEEQFF.

CDR3: CASSGIRGSRTDTQYF. CDR3 nucleotides: TGTGCCAGCAGCGGGATCAGGGGGTCTCGCACAGATACGCAGTATTTT. The V call is TRBV28, the J call TRBJ2-3; 7 nucleotides line up with TRBD1. With 6 bases clipped from V and 1 base from J, the junction kept 10 bases outside the gene matches. The CDR3 is made up of 16 amino acids. Germline CDR1 and CDR2: MDHEN and SYDVKM.

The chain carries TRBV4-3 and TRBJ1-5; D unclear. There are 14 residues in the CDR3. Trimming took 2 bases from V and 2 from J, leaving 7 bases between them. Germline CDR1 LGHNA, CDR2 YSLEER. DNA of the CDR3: TGCGCCAGCAGCCAAAGCACAGGCAATCAGCCCCAGCATTTT. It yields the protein CASSQSTGNQPQHF.

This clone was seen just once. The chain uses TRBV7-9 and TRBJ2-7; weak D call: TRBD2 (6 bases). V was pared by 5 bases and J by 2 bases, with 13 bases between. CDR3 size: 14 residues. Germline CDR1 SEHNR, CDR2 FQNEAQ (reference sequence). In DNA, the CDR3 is TGTGCCAGCAGCACCGGGACTTATACCTACGAGCAGTACTTC. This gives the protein CASSTGTYTYEQYF.

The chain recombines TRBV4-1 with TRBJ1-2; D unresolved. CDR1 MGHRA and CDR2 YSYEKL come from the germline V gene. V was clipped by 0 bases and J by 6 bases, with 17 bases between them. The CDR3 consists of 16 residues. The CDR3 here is CASSQESDSNINGYTF. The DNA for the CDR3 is TGCGCCAGCAGCCAAGAGTCTGACTCGAACATTAATGGCTACACCTTC.

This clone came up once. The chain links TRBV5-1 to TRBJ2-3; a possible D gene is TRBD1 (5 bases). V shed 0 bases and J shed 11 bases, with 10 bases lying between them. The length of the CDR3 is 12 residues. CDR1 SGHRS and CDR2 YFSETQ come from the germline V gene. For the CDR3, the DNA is TGCGCCAGCAGCTTGGACGGCACAGGGCAGTATTTT. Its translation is CASSLDGTGQYF.

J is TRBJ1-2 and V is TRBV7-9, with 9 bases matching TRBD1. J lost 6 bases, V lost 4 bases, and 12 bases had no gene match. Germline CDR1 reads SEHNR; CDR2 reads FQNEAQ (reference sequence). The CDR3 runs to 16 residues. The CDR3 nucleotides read TGTGCCAGCAGCTCCCTTCGCGGGGGACAGGGAGATGGCTACACCTTC. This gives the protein CASSSLRGGQGDGYTF.

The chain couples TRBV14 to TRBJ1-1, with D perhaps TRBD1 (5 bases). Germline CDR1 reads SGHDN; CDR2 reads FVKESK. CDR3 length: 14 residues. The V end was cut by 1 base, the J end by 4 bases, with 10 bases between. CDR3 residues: CASSQVGGATEAFF. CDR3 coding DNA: TGTGCCAGCAGCCAAGTTGGAGGGGCCACTGAAGCTTTCTTT.

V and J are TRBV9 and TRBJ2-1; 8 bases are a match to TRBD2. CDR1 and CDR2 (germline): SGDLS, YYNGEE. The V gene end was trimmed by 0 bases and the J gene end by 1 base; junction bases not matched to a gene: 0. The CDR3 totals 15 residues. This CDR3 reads CASSVGGGSYNEQFF. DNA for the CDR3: TGTGCCAGCAGCGTAGGCGGGGGGTCCTACAATGAGCAGTTCTTC.

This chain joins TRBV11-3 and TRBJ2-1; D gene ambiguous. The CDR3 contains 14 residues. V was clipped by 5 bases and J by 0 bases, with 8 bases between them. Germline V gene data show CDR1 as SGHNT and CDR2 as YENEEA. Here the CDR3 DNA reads TGTGCCAGCAGCCCTAGGAGCTCCTACAATGAGCAGTTCTTC. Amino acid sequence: CASSPRSSYNEQFF.

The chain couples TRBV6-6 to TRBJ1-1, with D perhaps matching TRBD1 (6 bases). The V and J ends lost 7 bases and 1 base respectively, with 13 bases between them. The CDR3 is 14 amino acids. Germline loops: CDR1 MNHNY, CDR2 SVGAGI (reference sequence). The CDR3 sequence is CASTHPQGNTEAFF. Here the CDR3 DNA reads TGTGCCAGCACCCACCCACAGGGGAACACTGAAGCTTTCTTT.

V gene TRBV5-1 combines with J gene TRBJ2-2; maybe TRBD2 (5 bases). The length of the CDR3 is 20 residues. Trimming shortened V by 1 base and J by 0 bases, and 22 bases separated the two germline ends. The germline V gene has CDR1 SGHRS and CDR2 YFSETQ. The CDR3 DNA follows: TGCGCCAGCAGCTTGAATAATCCACTAGTCCCGATTTCGAACACCGGGGAGCTGTTTTTT. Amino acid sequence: CASSLNNPLVPISNTGELFF.

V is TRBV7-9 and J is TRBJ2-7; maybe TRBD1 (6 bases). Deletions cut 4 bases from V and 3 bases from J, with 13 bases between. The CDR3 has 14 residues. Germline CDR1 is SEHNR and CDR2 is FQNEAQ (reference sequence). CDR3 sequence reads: CASSSVSGDYEQYF. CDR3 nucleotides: TGTGCCAGCAGCTCGGTCTCAGGGGACTACGAGCAGTACTTC.

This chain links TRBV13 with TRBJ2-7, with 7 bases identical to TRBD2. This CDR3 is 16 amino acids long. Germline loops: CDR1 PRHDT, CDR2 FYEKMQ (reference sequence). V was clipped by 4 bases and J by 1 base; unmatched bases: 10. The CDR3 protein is CASSSKTPAGSYEQYF. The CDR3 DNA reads TGTGCCAGCAGCTCAAAGACCCCAGCGGGGTCCTACGAGCAGTACTTC.

CDR3 DNA: TGCGCCAGCAGCCAAGATAGCGGGACCGCGAATCAGCCCCAGCATTTT. Protein sequence: CASSQDSGTANQPQHF. The J gene is TRBJ1-5, the V gene TRBV4-1, with TRBD1 as a possible D gene (5 bases). Germline-derived CDR1 and CDR2 are MGHRA and YSYEKL. V was cut by 0 bases and J by 4 bases, with 13 bases left in between. The CDR3 is 16 amino acids.

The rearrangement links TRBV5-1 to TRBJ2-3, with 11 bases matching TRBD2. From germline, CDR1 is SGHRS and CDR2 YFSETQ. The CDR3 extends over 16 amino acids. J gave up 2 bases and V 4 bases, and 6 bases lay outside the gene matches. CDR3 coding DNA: TGCGCCAGCAGCCCACAGGGACTAGCGGTCACAGATACGCAGTATTTT. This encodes CASSPQGLAVTDTQYF.

CDR3 nucleotide sequence: TGTGCCAGCAGCGTAGAGCAGGGGGCGTTTGGGGCCAACGTCCTGACTTTC. Amino acid sequence: CASSVEQGAFGANVLTF. The chain has TRBV9 and TRBJ2-6, with 8 nucleotides matching TRBD1. The CDR3 consists of 17 residues. The germline gives CDR1 SGDLS, CDR2 YYNGEE. V dropped 0 bases and J dropped 3; count of bases not matched to a gene: 5.

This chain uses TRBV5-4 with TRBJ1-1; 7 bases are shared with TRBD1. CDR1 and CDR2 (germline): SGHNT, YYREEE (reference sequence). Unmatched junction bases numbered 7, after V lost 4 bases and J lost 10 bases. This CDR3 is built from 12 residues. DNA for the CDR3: TGTGCCAGCAGCCCGGACAGGAGCACAGCTTTCTTT. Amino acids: CASSPDRSTAFF.

The CDR3 is CASSTGHNSPLHF. The CDR3 bases are TGTGCCAGCAGTACAGGGCACAATTCACCCCTCCACTTT. The rearrangement joins TRBV6-4 to TRBJ1-6; D is perhaps TRBD1 (6 bases). This CDR3 has 13 residues. The germline gives CDR1 MRHNA, CDR2 SNTAGT. V was clipped by 5 bases and J by 7 bases, with 9 bases between them.

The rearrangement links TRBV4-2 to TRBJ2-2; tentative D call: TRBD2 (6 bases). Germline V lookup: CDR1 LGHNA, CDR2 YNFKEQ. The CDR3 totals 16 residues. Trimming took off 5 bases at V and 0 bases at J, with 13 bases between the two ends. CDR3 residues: CASSTRGGPNTGELFF. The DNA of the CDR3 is TGTGCCAGCAGCACCCGTGGAGGGCCGAACACCGGGGAGCTGTTTTTT.

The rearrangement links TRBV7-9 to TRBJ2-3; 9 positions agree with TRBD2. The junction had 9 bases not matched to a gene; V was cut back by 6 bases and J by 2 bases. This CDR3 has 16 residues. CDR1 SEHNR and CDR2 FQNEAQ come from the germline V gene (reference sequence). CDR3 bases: TGTGCCAGCAGACCCGGAGTAGCGGGGGTCACAGATACGCAGTATTTT. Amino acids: CASRPGVAGVTDTQYF.

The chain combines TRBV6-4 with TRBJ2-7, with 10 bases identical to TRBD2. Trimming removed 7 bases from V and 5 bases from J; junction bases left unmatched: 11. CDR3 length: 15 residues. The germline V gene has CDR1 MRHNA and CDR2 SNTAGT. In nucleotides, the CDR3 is TGTGCCAGCATGGGGGAGCGGGAGGGCCGCGACGAGCAGTACTTC. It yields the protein CASMGEREGRDEQYF.

CDR3 in DNA: TGTGCCAGCAGCCGTTCAGGGTACGACTATGGCTACACCTTC. This gives the protein CASSRSGYDYGYTF. The chain recombines TRBV4-2 with TRBJ1-2; D perhaps matches TRBD1 (5 bases). Germline V CDR1 and CDR2: LGHNA, YNFKEQ. Trimming removed 4 bases at V and 3 bases at J, with 12 bases between. This CDR3 comprises 14 residues.